Listed below are T cell receptor beta chains from one sample, sequenced in a study of post-analysis software for immune sequencing data. Each CDR3 protein is one row after TCRdb ran MiXCR on the PCR reads. The profile shows about 820,000 distinct CDR3 sequences, roughly 50% of them singletons. The sequencing input was blood. The receptors derive from a girl aged 5-17 years with multiple sclerosis. Each CDR3 is given with its conserved first and last residue. Fields, in order: V gene, J gene, clone size, D gene, CDR3 DNA, CDR3 protein. D genes are given only for firm matches. Size is omitted from some rows. Given values are once, few, many or a class for expanded clones.

TRBV6-1,TRBJ2-1,.,.,TGTGCCAGCAGTGAATTTCTGGGGCCTGACAATGAGCAGTTCTTC,CASSEFLGPDNEQFF
TRBV7-2,TRBJ2-7,.,.,TGTGCCAGCAGCTTAGGCCTCTCCCTCTCCGAGCAGTACTTC,CASSLGLSLSEQYF
TRBV20-1,TRBJ2-3,.,TRBD2,TGCAGTGCTAGAGATCAACTAGCGGTAAACACAGATACGCAGTATTTT,CSARDQLAVNTDTQYF
TRBV12-3/TRBV12-4,TRBJ2-7,.,TRBD2,TGTGCCAGCAGCCGAGCGGGGGACCCCTCGGAGCAGTACTTC,CASSRAGDPSEQYF
TRBV29-1,TRBJ2-1,few,TRBD2,TGCAGCGTCCTTAGCGGGAGGTACAGTGAGCAGTTCTTC,CSVLSGRYSEQFF
TRBV7-9,TRBJ1-2,.,.,TGTGCCAGCACCAACCCCAAACCGGGCCTAGGGGACTATGGCTACACCTTC,CASTNPKPGLGDYGYTF
TRBV29-1,TRBJ2-1,.,TRBD2,TGCAGCGGACTAGCGGGAGAACGTGAGCAGTTCTTC,CSGLAGEREQFF
TRBV11-2,TRBJ2-7,few,.,TGTGCCAGCAGCTTAGATGGTGAAGCCTACGAGCAGTACTTC,CASSLDGEAYEQYF
TRBV25-1,TRBJ2-7,.,TRBD2,TGTGCCAGCACAACGCCGGGAGGCTACGAGCAGTACTTC,CASTTPGGYEQYF
TRBV7-3,TRBJ2-1,.,.,TGTGCCAGCAGCCCCGGAAGAGGGGTAGTCAATGAGCAGTTCTTC,CASSPGRGVVNEQFF
TRBV20-1,TRBJ1-4,.,TRBD1,TGCAGTGCTAGGCCCGGACAGGCTGCTAATGAAAAACTGTTTTTT,CSARPGQAANEKLFF
TRBV2,TRBJ2-5,.,.,TGTGCCCACCGAGGATTTCAAGAGACCCAGTACTTC,CAHRGFQETQYF
TRBV2,TRBJ2-3,once,.,TGTGCCAGCATGGGGGCCACAGATACGCAGTATTTT,CASMGATDTQYF
TRBV7-7,TRBJ2-5,.,TRBD2,TGTGCTAGCAGCTTGGGACTAGCGGGAGTCGGGATAGAGACCCAGTACTTC,CASSLGLAGVGIETQYF
TRBV2,TRBJ2-5,.,.,TGTGCCAGCAGTGGGACACTGCAGTACTTC,CASSGTLQYF
TRBV5-1,TRBJ1-1,.,.,TGCGCCAGCAGCTTGTGGGGGAAGAACACTGAAGCTTTCTTT,CASSLWGKNTEAFF
TRBV7-2,TRBJ2-3,.,TRBD2,TGTGCCAGCAGCTTAGCGACAGGACTAGCGGGGGCCACCTATGGTACGCAGTATTTT,CASSLATGLAGATYGTQYF
TRBV6-6,TRBJ2-5,few,TRBD2,TGTGCCAGCAGTTACGGAAATCTAGCGGGAGGGCGCGAGACCCAGTACTTC,CASSYGNLAGGRETQYF
TRBV29-1,TRBJ2-3,few,.,TGCAGCGTTGGGGGGTTGTTGGCAGATACGCAGTATTTT,CSVGGLLADTQYF
TRBV4-2,TRBJ2-7,.,.,TGTGCCAGCAGCATGCCTGACAGCCCCTACGAGCAGTACTTC,CASSMPDSPYEQYF
TRBV29-1,TRBJ2-1,few,.,TGCAGCGTTGAAGAGGCATACAATGAGCAGTTCTTC,CSVEEAYNEQFF
TRBV5-1,TRBJ1-2,few,TRBD1,TGCGCCAGCAGCTTAATCAGCGGACAGGGGAATGGCTACACCTTC,CASSLISGQGNGYTF
TRBV10-2,TRBJ2-1,.,.,TGCGCCAGCTCGGGGGTAGGGCCCAATGAGCAGTTCTTC,CASSGVGPNEQFF
TRBV5-1,TRBJ1-2,.,TRBD1,TGCGCCAGCAGCTTGCCGGGGACAGGGGTTGGTGGCTACACCTTC,CASSLPGTGVGGYTF